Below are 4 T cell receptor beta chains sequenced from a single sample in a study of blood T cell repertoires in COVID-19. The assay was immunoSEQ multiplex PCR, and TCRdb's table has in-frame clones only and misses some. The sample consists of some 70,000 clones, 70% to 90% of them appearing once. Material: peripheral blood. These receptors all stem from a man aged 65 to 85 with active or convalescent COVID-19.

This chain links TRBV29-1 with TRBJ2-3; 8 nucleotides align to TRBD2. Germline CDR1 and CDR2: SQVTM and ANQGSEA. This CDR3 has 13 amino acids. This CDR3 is CNVREGGTDTQYF. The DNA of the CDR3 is TGCAACGTCCGGGAGGGAGGCACAGATACGCAGTATTTT.

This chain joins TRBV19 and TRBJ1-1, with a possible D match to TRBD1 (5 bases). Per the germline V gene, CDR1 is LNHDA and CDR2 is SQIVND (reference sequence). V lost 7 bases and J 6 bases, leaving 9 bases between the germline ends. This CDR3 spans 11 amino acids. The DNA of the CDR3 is TGTGCCAGTAAGGGGTCCTCTGAAGCTTTCTTT. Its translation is CASKGSSEAFF.

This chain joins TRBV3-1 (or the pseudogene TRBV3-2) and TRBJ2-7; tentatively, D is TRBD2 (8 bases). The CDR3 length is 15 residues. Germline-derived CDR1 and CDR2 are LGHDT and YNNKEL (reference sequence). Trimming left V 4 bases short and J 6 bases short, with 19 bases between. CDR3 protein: CASSLTTGRGVEQYF. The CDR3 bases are TGTGCCAGCAGCCTTACGACAGGGCGGGGGGTCGAGCAGTACTTC.

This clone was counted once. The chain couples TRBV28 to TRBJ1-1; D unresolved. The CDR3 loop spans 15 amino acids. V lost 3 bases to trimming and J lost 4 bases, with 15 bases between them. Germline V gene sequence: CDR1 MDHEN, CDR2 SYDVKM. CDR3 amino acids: CASSFNSFPGTEAFF. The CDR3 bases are TGTGCCAGCAGTTTTAACAGCTTCCCCGGCACTGAAGCTTTCTTT.